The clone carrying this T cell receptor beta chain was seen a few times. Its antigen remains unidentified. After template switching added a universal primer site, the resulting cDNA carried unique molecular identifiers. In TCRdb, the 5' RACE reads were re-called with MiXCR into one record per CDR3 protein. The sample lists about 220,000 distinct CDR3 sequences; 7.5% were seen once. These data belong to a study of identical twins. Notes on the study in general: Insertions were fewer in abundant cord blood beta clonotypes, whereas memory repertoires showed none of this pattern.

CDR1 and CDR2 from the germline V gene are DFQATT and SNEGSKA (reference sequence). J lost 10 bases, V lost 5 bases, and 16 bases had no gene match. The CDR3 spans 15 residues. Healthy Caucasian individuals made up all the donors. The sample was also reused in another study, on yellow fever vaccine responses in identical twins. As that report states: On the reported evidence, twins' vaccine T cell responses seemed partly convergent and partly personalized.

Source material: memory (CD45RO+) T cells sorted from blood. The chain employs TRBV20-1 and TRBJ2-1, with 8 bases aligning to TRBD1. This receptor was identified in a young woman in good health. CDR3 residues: CSAFPSGTGSWEQFF. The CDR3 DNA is TGCAGTGCTTTCCCCTCCGGGACAGGATCATGGGAGCAGTTCTTC.